The T cell receptor beta chain under discussion was sequenced for a study of blood T cell repertoires in COVID-19. The overall study: From the United States, Italy and Spain came samples of acute and convalescent COVID-19. The analysed material was cDNA or gDNA that came from T cells, B-cell-depleted T cells, or PBMCs.

TCRdb's table, derived via immunoSEQ multiplex PCR, lists solely in-frame clones and lacks some. The data hold 150,000 to 200,000 clones, with around 86% observed a single time. From germline, CDR1 is ENHRY and CDR2 SYGVKD. Trimming pared 6 bases from V and 0 bases from J, leaving 8 bases between. This CDR3 spans 14 amino acids. Input material: peripheral blood. This chain uses TRBV10-3 with TRBJ2-2, with D possibly matching TRBD1 (5 bases). The source of this sequence is a man between 40 and 49 years old with acute or convalescent COVID-19. The DNA of the CDR3 is TGTGCCATCAGGGACACTCCGAACACCGGGGAGCTGTTTTTT. Residues: CAIRDTPNTGELFF.